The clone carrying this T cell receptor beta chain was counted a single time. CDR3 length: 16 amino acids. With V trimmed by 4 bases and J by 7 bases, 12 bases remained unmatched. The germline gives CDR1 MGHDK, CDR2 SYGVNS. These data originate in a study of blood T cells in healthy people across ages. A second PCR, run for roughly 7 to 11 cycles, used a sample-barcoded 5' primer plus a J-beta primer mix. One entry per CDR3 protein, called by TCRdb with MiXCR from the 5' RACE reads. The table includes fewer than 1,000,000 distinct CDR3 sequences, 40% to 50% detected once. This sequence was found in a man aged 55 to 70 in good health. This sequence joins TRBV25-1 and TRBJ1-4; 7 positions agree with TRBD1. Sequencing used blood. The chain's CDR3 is CASSVLPQGGGEKLFF. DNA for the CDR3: TGTGCCAGCAGTGTCCTACCTCAGGGGGGAGGTGAAAAACTGTTTTTT.